The 14 T cell receptor beta chains listed next were all sequenced from one sample in a study of OX40 agonist ivuxolimab in advanced cancers. The protocol was immunoSEQ multiplex PCR, while the TCRdb copy is restricted to in-frame clones and leaves out a portion. The data show some 98,000 clones, 85% to 95% seen once. Sample: CD4+ or CD8+ T cells sorted from blood, taken in a trial of the OX40 agonist ivuxolimab. The receptors were gathered from an adult with an advanced solid tumor such as melanoma, head and neck, liver or kidney cancer.

The V and J genes are TRBV19 and TRBJ1-5, with 11 bases aligning to TRBD1. V was clipped by 6 bases and J by 1 base; unmatched bases: 8. Germline V lookup: CDR1 LNHDA, CDR2 SQIVND (reference sequence). The CDR3 loop spans 17 amino acids. CDR3 DNA sequence: TGTGCCAGTAGGAAAAGGACAGGGGGCGGAAGCAATCAGCCCCAGCATTTT. Encoded protein: CASRKRTGGGSNQPQHF.

This chain joins TRBV4-1 and TRBJ1-3; 7 positions match TRBD1. Looked up from germline, CDR1 is MGHRA and CDR2 is YSYEKL. CDR3 length: 16 residues. The ends lost 5 bases at V and 0 bases at J; junction bases unmatched: 7. CDR3 in amino acids: CASSYPGQHSGNTIYF. In DNA, the CDR3 is TGCGCCAGCAGCTATCCGGGACAGCACTCTGGAAACACCATATATTTT.

The chain combines TRBV5-1 with TRBJ1-6; 7 bases are shared with TRBD1. This CDR3 comprises 14 residues. From germline, CDR1 is SGHRS and CDR2 YFSETQ. With 3 bases clipped from V and 10 bases from J, the junction kept 7 bases outside the gene matches. In DNA form, the CDR3 reads TGCGCCAGCAGCTCCGGACAGGACCTATCACCCCTCCACTTT. Translation: CASSSGQDLSPLHF.

The DNA for the CDR3 is TGCAGTCGACGGATGAACACTGAAGCTTTCTTT. Translating gives CSRRMNTEAFF. The V gene is TRBV20-1, the J gene TRBJ1-1; D gene uncertain. CDR1 DFQATT and CDR2 SNEGSKA come from the germline V gene (reference sequence). CDR3 length equals 11 residues. Trimming took 8 bases from V and 0 from J, leaving 7 bases between them.

The genes are TRBV11-2 and TRBJ1-6; a weak D match, TRBD1 (6 bases). V was shortened by 5 bases and J by 5 bases, with 13 bases between the two germline ends. Germline V lookup: CDR1 SGHAT, CDR2 FQNNGV. The CDR3 is 15 amino acids. The CDR3 DNA reads as TGTGCCAGCAGCCAAGGCGGACAGAATAATTCACCCCTCCACTTT. Translated: CASSQGGQNNSPLHF.

The chain uses TRBV4-3 and TRBJ2-5; no definite D call. Trimming cost V 1 base and J 2 bases, with 8 bases left between them. The CDR3 runs to 14 residues. Germline V gives CDR1 LGHNA, CDR2 YSLEER. CDR3 sequence: CASSQGRRQETQYF. CDR3 DNA sequence: TGCGCCAGCAGCCAAGGCAGACGTCAAGAGACCCAGTACTTC.

This clone was found once. V gene TRBV20-1 combines with J gene TRBJ1-1; D is unclear. CDR3 length equals 11 residues. Germline V gene data show CDR1 as DFQATT and CDR2 as SNEGSKA (reference sequence). V shed 3 bases and J shed 5 bases, with 7 bases lying between them. This chain's CDR3 is CSARESTEAFF. CDR3 coding DNA: TGCAGTGCTAGGGAGAGTACTGAAGCTTTCTTT.

The genes are TRBV6-5 and TRBJ2-7; D is perhaps TRBD1 (5 bases). Germline values: CDR1 MNHEY, CDR2 SVGAGI. The V and J ends lost 0 bases and 0 bases respectively, with 12 bases between them. CDR3 length: 16 amino acids. The CDR3 coding sequence is TGTGCCAGCAGTTACTCGCGGACACGGTCCTCCTACGAGCAGTACTTC. This encodes CASSYSRTRSSYEQYF.

This chain joins TRBV6-1 and TRBJ1-3, with 9 bases aligning to TRBD1. With V trimmed by 5 bases and J by 4 bases, 6 bases remained unmatched. Germline loops: CDR1 MNHNS, CDR2 SASEGT. The CDR3 totals 15 residues. In DNA form, the CDR3 reads TGTGCCAGCAGTACCGGGACAGGGTCCGGAAACACCATATATTTT. Translated, it gives CASSTGTGSGNTIYF.

V is TRBV2 and J is TRBJ1-5; unclear D gene. V shed 7 bases and J shed 3 bases, with 7 bases lying between them. Per the germline V gene, CDR1 is SNHLY and CDR2 is FYNNEI. The CDR3 spans 12 residues. DNA of the CDR3: TGTGCCAGCACCAGGCCCAATCAGCCCCAGCATTTT. Translating it yields CASTRPNQPQHF.

The chain employs TRBV5-6 and TRBJ1-2, with D uncertain. V lost 0 bases to trimming and J lost 8 bases, with 17 bases between them. Germline lookup yields CDR1 SGHDT and CDR2 YYEEEE. CDR3 length equals 15 residues. CDR3 DNA sequence: TGTGCCAGCAGCTTGGGGCTAGGGTTCGCTAACGGCTACACCTTC. It translates to CASSLGLGFANGYTF.

CDR3 loop: CASSFGGGYNSPLHF. The DNA of the CDR3 is TGTGCCAGCAGTTTCGGAGGGGGCTATAATTCACCCCTCCACTTT. The V and J genes are TRBV28 and TRBJ1-6, with D tentatively TRBD1 (6 bases). The CDR3 has 15 residues. Per the germline V gene, CDR1 is MDHEN and CDR2 is SYDVKM. V shed 3 bases and J shed 3 bases, with 9 bases lying between them.

The chain has TRBV27 and TRBJ1-1; tentative D call: TRBD1 (5 bases). The CDR3 totals 14 residues. Per the germline V gene, CDR1 is MNHEY and CDR2 is SMNVEV (reference sequence). Trimming left V 3 bases short and J 1 base short, with 9 bases between. CDR3 residues: CASSFSGQNTEAFF. The CDR3 DNA follows: TGTGCCAGCAGTTTTTCTGGACAGAACACTGAAGCTTTCTTT.

In DNA, the CDR3 is TGTGCCAGCAGCATGACAGTACGGGAAAAACTGTTTTTT. It translates to CASSMTVREKLFF. This chain links TRBV11-2 with TRBJ1-4; the D gene is possibly TRBD1 (5 bases). Germline V gene data show CDR1 as SGHAT and CDR2 as FQNNGV. CDR3 length: 13 residues. The V and J ends lost 5 bases and 8 bases respectively, with 12 bases between them.